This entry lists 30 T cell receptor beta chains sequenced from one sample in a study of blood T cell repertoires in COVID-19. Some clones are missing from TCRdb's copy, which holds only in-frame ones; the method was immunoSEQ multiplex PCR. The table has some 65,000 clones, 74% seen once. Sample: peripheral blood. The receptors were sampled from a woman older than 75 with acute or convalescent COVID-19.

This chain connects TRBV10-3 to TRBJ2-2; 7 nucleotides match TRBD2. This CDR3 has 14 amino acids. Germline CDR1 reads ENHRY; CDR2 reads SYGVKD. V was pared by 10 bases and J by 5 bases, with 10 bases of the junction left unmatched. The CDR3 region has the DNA TGTGCCACCTCGGTCCTAGCGGAGACCGGGGAGCTGTTTTTT. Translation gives CATSVLAETGELFF.

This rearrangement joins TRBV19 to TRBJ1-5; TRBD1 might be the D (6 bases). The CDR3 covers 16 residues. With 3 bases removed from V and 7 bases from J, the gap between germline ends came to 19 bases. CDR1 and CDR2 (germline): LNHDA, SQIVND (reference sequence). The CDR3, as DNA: TGTGCCAGTAGTATCTGGACAGCAAAAAATGGGCAGCCCCAGCATTTT. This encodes CASSIWTAKNGQPQHF.

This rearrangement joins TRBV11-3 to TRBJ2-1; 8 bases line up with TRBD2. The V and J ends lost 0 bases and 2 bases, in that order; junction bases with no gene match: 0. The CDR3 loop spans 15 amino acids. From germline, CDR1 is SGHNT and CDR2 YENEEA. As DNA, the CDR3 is TGTGCCAGCAGCTTAGACGGGAGGGCCTACAATGAGCAGTTCTTC. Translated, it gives CASSLDGRAYNEQFF.

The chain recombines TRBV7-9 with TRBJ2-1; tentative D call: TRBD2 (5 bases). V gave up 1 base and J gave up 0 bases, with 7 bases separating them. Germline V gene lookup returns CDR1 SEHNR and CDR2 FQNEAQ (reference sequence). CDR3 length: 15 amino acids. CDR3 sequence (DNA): TGTGCCAGCAGCTTAGAGAGCGGCTCCTACAATGAGCAGTTCTTC. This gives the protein CASSLESGSYNEQFF. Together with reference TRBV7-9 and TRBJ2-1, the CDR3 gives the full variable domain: DTGVSQNPRHKITKRGQNVTFRCDPISEHNRLYWYRQTLGQGPEFLTYFQNEAQLEKSRLLSDRFSAERPKGSFSTLEIQRTEQGDSAMYLCASSLESGSYNEQFFGPGTRLTVL.

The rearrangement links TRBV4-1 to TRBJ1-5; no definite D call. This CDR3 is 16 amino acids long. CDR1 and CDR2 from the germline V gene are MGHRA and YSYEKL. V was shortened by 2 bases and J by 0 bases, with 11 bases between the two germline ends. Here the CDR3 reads CASSQNTANSNQPQHF. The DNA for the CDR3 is TGCGCCAGCAGCCAAAATACAGCAAATAGCAATCAGCCCCAGCATTTT.

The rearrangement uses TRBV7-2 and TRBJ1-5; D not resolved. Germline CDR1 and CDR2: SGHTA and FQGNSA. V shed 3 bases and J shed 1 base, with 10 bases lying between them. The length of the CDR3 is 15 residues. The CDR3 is CASSFSSSSNQPQHF. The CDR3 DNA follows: TGTGCCAGCAGCTTTTCGAGCTCCAGCAATCAGCCCCAGCATTTT.

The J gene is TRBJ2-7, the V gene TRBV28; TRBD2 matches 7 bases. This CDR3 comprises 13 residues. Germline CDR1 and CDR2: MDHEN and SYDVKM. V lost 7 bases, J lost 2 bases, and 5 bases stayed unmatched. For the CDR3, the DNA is TGTGCCAGCAACCTTCGGGGGGCCTACGAGCAGTACTTC. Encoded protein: CASNLRGAYEQYF.

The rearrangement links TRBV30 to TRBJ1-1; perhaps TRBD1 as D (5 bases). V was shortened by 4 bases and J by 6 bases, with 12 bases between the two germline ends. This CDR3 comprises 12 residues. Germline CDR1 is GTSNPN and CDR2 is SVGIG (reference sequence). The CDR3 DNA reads TGTGCCTGGAACCGGGGGAGGCCTGAAGCTTTCTTT. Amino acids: CAWNRGRPEAFF.

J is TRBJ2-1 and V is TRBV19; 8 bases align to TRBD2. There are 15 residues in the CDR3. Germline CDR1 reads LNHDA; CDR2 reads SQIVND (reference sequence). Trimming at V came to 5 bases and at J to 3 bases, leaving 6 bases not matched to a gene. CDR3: CASSLTSGNYNEQFF. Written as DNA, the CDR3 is TGTGCCAGTAGTCTAACTAGCGGCAACTACAATGAGCAGTTCTTC.

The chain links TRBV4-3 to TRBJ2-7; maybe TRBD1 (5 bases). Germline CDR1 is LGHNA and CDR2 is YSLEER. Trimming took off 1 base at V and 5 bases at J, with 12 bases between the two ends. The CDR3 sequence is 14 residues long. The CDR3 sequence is CASSQAPGLHEQYF. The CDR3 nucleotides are TGCGCCAGCAGCCAAGCCCCAGGGCTCCACGAGCAGTACTTC.

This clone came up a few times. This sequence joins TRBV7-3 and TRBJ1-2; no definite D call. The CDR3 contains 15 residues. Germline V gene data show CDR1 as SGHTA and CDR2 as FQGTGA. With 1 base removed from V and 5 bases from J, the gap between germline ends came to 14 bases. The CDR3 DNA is TGTGCCAGCAGCTTAAACGGGGTGGGAGGGTATGGCTACACCTTC. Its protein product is CASSLNGVGGYGYTF. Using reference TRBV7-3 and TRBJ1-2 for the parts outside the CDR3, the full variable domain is GAGVSQTPSNKVTEKGKYVELRCDPISGHTALYWYRQSLGQGPEFLIYFQGTGAADDSGLPNDRFFAVRPEGSVSTLKIQRTERGDSAVYLCASSLNGVGGYGYTFGSGTRLTVV.

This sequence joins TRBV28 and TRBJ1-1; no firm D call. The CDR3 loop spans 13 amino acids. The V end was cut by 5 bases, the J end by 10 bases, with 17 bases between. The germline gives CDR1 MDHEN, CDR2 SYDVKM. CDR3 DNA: TGTGCCAGCAGTCGGAGGCCTCTAATGGGAGCTTTCTTT. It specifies CASSRRPLMGAFF.

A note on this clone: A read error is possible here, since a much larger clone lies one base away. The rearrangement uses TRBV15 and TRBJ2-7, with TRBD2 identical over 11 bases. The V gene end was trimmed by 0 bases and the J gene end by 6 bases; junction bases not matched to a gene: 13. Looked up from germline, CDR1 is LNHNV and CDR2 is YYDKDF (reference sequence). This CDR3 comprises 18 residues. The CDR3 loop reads CATSRDVASGRMPLEQYF. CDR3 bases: TGTGCCACCAGCAGAGATGTGGCTAGCGGGAGGATGCCCCTCGAGCAGTACTTC.

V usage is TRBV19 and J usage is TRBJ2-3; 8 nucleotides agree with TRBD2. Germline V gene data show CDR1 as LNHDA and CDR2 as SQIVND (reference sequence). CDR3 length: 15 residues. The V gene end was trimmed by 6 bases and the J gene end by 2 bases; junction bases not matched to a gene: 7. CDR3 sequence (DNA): TGTGCCAGTAGGACCGGGACTAGGCTCACAGATACGCAGTATTTT. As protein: CASRTGTRLTDTQYF.

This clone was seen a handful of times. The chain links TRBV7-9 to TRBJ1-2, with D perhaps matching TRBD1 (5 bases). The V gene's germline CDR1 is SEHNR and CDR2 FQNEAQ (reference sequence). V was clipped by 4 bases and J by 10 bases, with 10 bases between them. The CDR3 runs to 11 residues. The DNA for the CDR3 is TGTGCCAGCAGCTACAGACAGCACTACACCTTC. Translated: CASSYRQHYTF. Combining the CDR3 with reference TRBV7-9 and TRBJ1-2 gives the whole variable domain DTGVSQNPRHKITKRGQNVTFRCDPISEHNRLYWYRQTLGQGPEFLTYFQNEAQLEKSRLLSDRFSAERPKGSFSTLEIQRTEQGDSAMYLCASSYRQHYTFGSGTRLTVV.

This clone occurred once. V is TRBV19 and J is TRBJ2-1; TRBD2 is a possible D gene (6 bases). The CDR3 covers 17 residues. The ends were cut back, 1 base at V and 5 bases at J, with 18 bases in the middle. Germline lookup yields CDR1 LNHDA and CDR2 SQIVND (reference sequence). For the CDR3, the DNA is TGTGCCAGTAGTATAGGCTCAGGAGGGTTTTCTAACAATGAGCAGTTCTTC. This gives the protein CASSIGSGGFSNNEQFF.

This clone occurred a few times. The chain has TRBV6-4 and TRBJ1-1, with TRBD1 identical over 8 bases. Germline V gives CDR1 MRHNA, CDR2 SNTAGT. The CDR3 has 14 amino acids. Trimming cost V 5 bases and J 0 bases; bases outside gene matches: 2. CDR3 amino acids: CASSRTGMNTEAFF. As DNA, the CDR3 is TGTGCCAGCAGTCGGACAGGGATGAACACTGAAGCTTTCTTT.

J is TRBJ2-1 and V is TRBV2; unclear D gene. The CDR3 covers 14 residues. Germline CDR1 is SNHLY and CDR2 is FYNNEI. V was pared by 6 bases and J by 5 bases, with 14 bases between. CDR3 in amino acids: CASRSRRLDNEQFF. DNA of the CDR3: TGTGCCAGCAGGTCACGCCGACTTGACAATGAGCAGTTCTTC.

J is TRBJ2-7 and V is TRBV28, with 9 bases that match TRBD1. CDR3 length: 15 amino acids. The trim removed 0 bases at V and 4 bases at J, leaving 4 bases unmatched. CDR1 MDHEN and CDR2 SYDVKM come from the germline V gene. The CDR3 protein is CASSLWDRGRYEQYF. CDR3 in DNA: TGTGCCAGCAGTTTATGGGACAGGGGTAGGTACGAGCAGTACTTC.

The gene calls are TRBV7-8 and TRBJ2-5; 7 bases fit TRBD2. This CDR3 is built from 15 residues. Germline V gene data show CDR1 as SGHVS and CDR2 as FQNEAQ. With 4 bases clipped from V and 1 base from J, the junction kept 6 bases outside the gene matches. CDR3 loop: CASSSEGTTQETQYF. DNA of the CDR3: TGTGCCAGCAGCTCGGAAGGGACTACCCAAGAGACCCAGTACTTC. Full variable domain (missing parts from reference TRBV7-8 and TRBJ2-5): GAGVSQSPRYKVAKRGQDVALRCDPISGHVSLFWYQQALGQGPEFLTYFQNEAQLDKSGLPSDRFFAERPEGSVSTLKIQRTQQEDSAVYLCASSSEGTTQETQYFGPGTRLLVL.

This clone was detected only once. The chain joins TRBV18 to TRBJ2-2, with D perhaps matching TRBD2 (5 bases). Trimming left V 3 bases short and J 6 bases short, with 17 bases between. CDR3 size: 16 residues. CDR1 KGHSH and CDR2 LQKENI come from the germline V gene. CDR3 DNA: TGTGCCAGCTCACCCCCAGACCGCTTCGGGGCCGGGGAGCTGTTTTTT. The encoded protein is CASSPPDRFGAGELFF. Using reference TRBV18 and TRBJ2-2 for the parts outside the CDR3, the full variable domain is NAGVMQNPRHLVRRRGQEARLRCSPMKGHSHVYWYRQLPEEGLKFMVYLQKENIIDESGMPKERFSAEFPKEGPSILRIQQVVRGDSAAYFCASSPPDRFGAGELFFGEGSRLTVL.

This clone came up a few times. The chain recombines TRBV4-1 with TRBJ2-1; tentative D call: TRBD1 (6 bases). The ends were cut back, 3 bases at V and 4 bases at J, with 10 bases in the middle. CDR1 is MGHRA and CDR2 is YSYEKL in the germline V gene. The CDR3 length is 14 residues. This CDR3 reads CASSHQTGYNEQFF. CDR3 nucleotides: TGCGCCAGCAGCCACCAAACAGGGTACAATGAGCAGTTCTTC.

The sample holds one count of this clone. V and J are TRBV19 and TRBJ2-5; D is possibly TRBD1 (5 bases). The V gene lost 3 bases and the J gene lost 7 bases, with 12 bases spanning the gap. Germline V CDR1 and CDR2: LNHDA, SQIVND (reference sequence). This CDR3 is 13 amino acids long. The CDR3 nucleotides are TGTGCCAGTAGTATGAGACGGCAGGGGACCCAGTACTTC. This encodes CASSMRRQGTQYF.

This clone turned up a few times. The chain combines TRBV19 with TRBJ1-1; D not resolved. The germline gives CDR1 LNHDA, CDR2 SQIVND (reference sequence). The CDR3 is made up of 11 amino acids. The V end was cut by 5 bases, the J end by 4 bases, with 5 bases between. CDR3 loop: CASSEATEAFF. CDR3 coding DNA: TGTGCCAGTAGTGAAGCCACTGAAGCTTTCTTT.

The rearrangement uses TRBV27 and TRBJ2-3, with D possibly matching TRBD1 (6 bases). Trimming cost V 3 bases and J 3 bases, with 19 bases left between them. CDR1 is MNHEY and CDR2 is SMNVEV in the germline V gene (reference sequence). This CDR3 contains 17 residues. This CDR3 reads CASSFLGAGPLTDTQYF. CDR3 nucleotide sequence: TGTGCCAGCAGTTTTTTGGGGGCTGGGCCGCTTACAGATACGCAGTATTTT.

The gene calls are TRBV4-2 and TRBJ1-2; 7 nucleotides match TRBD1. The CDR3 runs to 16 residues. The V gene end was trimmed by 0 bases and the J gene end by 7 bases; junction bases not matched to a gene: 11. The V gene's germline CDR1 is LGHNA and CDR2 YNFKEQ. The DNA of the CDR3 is TGTGCCAGCAGCCAAGATCATGACCCTAGGGGGCTTGGCTACACCTTC. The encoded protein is CASSQDHDPRGLGYTF.

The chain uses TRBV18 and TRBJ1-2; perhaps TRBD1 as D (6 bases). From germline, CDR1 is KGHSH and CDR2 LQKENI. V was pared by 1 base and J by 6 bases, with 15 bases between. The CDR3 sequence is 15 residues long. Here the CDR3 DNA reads TGTGCCAGCTCACCACTCGGACAGCCAAGGGATGGCTACACCTTC. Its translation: CASSPLGQPRDGYTF.

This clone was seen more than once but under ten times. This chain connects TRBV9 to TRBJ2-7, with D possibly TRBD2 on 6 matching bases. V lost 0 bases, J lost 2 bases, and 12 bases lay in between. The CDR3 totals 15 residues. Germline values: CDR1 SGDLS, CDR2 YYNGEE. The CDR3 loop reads CASSVAWDFTYEQYF. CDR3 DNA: TGTGCCAGCAGCGTAGCTTGGGACTTCACCTACGAGCAGTACTTC.

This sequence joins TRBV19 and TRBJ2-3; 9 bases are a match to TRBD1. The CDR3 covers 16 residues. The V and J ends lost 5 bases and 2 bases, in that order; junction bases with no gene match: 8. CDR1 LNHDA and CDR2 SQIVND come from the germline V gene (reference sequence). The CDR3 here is CASSPGQGMITDTQYF. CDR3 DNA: TGTGCCAGTAGTCCCGGACAGGGGATGATCACAGATACGCAGTATTTT.

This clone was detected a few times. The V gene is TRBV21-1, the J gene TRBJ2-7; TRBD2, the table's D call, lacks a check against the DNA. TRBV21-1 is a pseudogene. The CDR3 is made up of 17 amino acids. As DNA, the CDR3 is TGTGCCAGCAGCAATCGGACTAGCGGGAGAGTTTGCTACGAGCAGTACTTC. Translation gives CASSNRTSGRVCYEQYF.